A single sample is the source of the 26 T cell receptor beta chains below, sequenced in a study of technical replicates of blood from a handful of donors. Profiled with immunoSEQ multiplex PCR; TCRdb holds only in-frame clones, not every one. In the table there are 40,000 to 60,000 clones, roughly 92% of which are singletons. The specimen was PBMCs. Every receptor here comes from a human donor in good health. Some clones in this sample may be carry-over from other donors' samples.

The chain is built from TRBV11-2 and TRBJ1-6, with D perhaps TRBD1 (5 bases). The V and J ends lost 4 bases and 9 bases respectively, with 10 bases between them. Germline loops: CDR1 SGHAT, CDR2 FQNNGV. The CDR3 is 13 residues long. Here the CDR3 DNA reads TGTGCCAGCAGCTCGGGGGGAGTTTCACCCCTCCACTTT. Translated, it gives CASSSGGVSPLHF.

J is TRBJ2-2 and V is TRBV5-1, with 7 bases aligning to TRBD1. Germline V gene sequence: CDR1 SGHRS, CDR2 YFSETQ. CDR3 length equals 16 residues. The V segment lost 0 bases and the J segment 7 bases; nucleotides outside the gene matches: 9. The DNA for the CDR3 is TGCGCCAGCAGCTTGGAGGGGGCCCCTGGAGGCGGGGAGCTGTTTTTT. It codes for CASSLEGAPGGGELFF.

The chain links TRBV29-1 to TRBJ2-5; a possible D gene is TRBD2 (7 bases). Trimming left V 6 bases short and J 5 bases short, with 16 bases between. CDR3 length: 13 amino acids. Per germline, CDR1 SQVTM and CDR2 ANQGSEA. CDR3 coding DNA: TGCAGCGTGGGGGGGGCAGGCGGCGAGACCCAGTACTTC. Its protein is CSVGGAGGETQYF.

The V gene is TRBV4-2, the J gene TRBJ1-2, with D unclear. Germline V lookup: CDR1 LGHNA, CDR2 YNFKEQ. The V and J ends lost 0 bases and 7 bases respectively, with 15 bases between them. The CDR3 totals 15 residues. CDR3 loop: CASSQDTVYDSGYTF. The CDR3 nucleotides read TGTGCCAGCAGCCAAGATACGGTGTACGATTCTGGCTACACCTTC.

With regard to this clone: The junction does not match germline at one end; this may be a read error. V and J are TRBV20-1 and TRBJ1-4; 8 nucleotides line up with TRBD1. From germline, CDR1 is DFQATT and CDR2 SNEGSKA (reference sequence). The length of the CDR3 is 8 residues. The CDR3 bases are TGCAGTGCTTCGGGACAGGTATTT. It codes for CSASGQVF.

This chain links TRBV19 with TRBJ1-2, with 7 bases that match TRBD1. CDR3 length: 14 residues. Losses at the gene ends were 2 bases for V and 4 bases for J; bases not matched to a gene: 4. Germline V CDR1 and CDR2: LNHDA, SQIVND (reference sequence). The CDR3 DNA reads TGTGCCAGTAGTATAAGGGGACAGAGCTATGGCTACACCTTC. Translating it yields CASSIRGQSYGYTF.

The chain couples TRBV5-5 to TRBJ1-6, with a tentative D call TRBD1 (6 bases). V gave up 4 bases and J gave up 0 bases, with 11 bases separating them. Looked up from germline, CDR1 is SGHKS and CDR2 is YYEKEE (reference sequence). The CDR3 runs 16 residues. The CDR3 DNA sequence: TGTGCCAGCAGCCGACAGGAGAGCTCCTATAATTCACCCCTCCACTTT. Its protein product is CASSRQESSYNSPLHF.

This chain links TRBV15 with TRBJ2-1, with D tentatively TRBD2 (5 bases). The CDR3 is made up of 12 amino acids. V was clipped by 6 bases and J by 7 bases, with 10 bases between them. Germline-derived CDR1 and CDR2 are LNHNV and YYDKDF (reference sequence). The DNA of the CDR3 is TGTGCCACCAGAGGGAGCGTAAATGAGCAGTTCTTC. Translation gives CATRGSVNEQFF.

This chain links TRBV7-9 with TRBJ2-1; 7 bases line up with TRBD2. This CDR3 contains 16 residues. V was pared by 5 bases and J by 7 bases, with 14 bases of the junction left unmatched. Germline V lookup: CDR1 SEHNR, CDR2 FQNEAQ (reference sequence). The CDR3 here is CASSIVLGGGKNEQFF. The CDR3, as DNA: TGTGCCAGCAGCATCGTTCTGGGCGGGGGAAAAAATGAGCAGTTCTTC. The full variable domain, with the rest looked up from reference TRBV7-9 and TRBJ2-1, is DTGVSQNPRHKITKRGQNVTFRCDPISEHNRLYWYRQTLGQGPEFLTYFQNEAQLEKSRLLSDRFSAERPKGSFSTLEIQRTEQGDSAMYLCASSIVLGGGKNEQFFGPGTRLTVL.

The CDR3 DNA reads TGTGCCAGCAGCACTCCAGCGGGGGGTTTCTACGAGCAGTACTTC. It yields the protein CASSTPAGGFYEQYF. The chain combines TRBV5-4 with TRBJ2-7, with 9 bases identical to TRBD2. This CDR3 comprises 15 residues. Per germline, CDR1 SGHNT and CDR2 YYREEE (reference sequence). Trimming cost V 4 bases and J 3 bases; bases outside gene matches: 8.

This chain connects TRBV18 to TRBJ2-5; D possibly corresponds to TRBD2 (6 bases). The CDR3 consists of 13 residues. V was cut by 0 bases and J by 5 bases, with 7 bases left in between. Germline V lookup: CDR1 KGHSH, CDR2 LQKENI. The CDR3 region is CASSPPRGETQYF. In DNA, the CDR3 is TGTGCCAGCTCACCACCTCGGGGGGAGACCCAGTACTTC.

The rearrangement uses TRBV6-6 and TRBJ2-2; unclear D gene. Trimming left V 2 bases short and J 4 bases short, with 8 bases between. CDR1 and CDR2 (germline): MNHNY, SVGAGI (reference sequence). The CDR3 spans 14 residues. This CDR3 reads CASSYGSGTGELFF. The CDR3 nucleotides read TGTGCCAGCAGTTACGGTAGTGGCACCGGGGAGCTGTTTTTT.

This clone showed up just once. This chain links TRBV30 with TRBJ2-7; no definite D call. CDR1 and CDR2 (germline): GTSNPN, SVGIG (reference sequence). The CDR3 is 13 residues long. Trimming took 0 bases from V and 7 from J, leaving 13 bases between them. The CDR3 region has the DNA TGTGCCTGGAGTGTACTTGCAGGTGTTGAGCAGTACTTC. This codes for CAWSVLAGVEQYF.

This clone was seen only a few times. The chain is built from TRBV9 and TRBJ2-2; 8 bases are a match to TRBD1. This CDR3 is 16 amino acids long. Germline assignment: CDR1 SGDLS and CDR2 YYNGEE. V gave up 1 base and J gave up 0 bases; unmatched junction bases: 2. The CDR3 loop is CASSVQGAPNTGELFF. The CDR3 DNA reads TGTGCCAGCAGCGTACAGGGGGCTCCGAACACCGGGGAGCTGTTTTTT.

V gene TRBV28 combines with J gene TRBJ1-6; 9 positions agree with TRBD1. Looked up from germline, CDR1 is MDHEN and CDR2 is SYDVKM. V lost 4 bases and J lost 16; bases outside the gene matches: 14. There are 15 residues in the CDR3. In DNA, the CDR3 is TGTGCCAGCAGTTCACAGGGGGCCGTTGGGGGTGCGCTCCACTTT. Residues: CASSSQGAVGGALHF.

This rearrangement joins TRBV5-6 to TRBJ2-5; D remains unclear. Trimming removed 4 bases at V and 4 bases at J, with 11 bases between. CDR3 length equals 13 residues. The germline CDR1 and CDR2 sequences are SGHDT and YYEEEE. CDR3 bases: TGTGCCAGCAGCGCCAGCGTTGCAGAGACCCAGTACTTC. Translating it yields CASSASVAETQYF.

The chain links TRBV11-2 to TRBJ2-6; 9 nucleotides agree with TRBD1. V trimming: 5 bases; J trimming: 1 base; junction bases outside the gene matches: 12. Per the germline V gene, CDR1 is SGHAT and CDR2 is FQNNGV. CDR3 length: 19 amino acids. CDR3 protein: CASSDSRDRDLSGANVLTF. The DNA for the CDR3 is TGTGCCAGCAGCGACTCCCGGGACAGGGACTTGTCTGGGGCCAACGTCCTGACTTTC.

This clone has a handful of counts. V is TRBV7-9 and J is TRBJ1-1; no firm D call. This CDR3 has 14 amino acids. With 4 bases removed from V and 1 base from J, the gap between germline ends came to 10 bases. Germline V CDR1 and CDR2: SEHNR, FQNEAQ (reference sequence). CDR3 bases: TGTGCCAGCAGCTACGACTCGAGGAACACTGAAGCTTTCTTT. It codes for CASSYDSRNTEAFF.

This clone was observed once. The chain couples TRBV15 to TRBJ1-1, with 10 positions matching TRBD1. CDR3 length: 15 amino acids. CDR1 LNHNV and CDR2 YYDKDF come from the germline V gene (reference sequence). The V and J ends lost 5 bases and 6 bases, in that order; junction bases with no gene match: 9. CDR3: CATSVQGQGIAEAFF. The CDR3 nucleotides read TGTGCCACCAGCGTCCAGGGACAGGGGATCGCTGAAGCTTTCTTT.

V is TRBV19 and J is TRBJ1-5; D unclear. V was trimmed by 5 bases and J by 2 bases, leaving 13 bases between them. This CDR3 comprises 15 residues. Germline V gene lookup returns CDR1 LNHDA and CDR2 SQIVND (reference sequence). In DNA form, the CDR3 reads TGTGCCAGTAGTCGGGATGGGGTCGGCAATCAGCCCCAGCATTTT. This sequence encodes CASSRDGVGNQPQHF.

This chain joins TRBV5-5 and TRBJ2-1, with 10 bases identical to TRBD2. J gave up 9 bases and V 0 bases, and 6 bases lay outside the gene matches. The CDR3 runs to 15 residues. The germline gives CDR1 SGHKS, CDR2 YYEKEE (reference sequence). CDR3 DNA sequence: TGTGCCAGCAGCTTGGCTAGCGGGAGAATGGGTGAGCAGTTCTTC. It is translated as CASSLASGRMGEQFF.

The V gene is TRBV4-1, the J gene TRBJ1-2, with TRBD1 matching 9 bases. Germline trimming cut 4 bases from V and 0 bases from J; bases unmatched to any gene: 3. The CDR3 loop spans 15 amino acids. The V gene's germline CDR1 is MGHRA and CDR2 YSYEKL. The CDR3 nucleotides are TGCGCCAGCAGCCGGGGACAGGGTACTAACTATGGCTACACCTTC. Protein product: CASSRGQGTNYGYTF.

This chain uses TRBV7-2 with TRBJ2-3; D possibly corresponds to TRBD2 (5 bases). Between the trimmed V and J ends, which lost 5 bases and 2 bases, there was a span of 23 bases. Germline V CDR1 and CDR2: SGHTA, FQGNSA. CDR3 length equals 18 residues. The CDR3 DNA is TGTGCCAGCAGCGAAATCAGCGGTATAAGTCCACTCACAGATACGCAGTATTTT. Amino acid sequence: CASSEISGISPLTDTQYF.

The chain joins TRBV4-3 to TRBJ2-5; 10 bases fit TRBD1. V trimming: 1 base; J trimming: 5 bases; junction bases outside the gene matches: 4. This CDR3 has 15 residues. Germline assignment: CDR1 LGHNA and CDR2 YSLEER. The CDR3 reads CASSQGDRGPETQYF. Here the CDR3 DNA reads TGCGCCAGCAGCCAAGGAGACAGGGGGCCTGAGACCCAGTACTTC.

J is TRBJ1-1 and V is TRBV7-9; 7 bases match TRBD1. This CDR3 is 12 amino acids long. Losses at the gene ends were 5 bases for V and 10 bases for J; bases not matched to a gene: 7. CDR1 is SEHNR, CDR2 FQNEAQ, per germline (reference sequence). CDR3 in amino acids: CASSLLQGVAFF. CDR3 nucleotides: TGTGCCAGCAGCCTCCTCCAGGGGGTAGCTTTCTTT.

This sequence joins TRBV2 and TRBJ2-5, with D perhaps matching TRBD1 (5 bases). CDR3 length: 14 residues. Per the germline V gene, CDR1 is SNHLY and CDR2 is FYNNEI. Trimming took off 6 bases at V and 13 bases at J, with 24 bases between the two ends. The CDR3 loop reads CASRPDRHSTQWYF. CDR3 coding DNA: TGTGCCAGCAGACCAGACAGACACTCAACCCAGTGGTACTTC.